One and the same sample provided the 8 T cell receptor beta chains below, sequenced in a study of immune characterization of retroperitoneal liposarcoma. From the PCR reads, TCRdb called clonotypes with MiXCR, one entry per CDR3 protein. The repertoire holds 2,000 to 2,500 distinct CDR3 sequences, with around 38% as singletons. Material: tumor tissue. Every receptor here comes from a male donor with retroperitoneal liposarcoma.

In its sample, this clonotype ranks as medium-sized. The V call is TRBV7-2, the J call TRBJ2-3; D is undetermined. With the DNA end fitting TRBJ2-7 better, the J assignment may be wrong. Germline V gene lookup returns CDR1 SGHTA and CDR2 FQGNSA. The CDR3 length is 14 residues. The CDR3 coding sequence is TGTGCCAGCAGCTTAGCGAGAGCGTCCTACGAGCAGTACTTC. This sequence encodes CASSLARASYEQYF.

This clonotype was detected only a few times. The CDR3 sequence is CASFASAGSEQFF. The DNA of the CDR3 is TGTGCCAGCTTCGCATCCGCCGGCAGTGAGCAGTTCTTC. V and J are TRBV6-1 and TRBJ2-1; D is uncertain. CDR3 length: 13 residues. V lost 8 bases and J lost 9, with 17 bases in between. Germline CDR1 is MNHNS and CDR2 is SASEGT.

In DNA, the CDR3 is TGTGCCAGCAGTGGGACAGGGCAAGAGACCCAGTACTTC. Translating gives CASSGTGQETQYF. The rearrangement joins TRBV6-1 to TRBJ2-1; 8 positions agree with TRBD1. The better agreement between TRBJ2-5 and the DNA end casts doubt on the J call. Germline V gene data show CDR1 as MNHNS and CDR2 as SASEGT. The CDR3 is made up of 13 amino acids.

V usage is TRBV27 and J usage is TRBJ2-1; D might be TRBD2 (6 bases). The J call may be in error: the DNA end matches TRBJ2-7 better. Germline CDR1 reads MNHEY; CDR2 reads SMNVEV (reference sequence). The CDR3 covers 18 residues. The CDR3 sequence is CASSLFFAEGPRSYEQYF. CDR3 nucleotides: TGTGCCAGCAGTTTATTTTTTGCGGAGGGCCCCCGCTCCTACGAGCAGTACTTC.

The chain employs TRBV25-1 and TRBJ2-1; the D gene is possibly TRBD2 (7 bases). V was pared by 5 bases and J by 3 bases, with 11 bases between. Germline lookup yields CDR1 MGHDK and CDR2 SYGVNS. The CDR3 length is 14 residues. CDR3 nucleotide sequence: TGTGCCAGCAGTAAGGGGGAGGGCTACAATGAGCAGTTCTTC. Its protein product is CASSKGEGYNEQFF.

V is TRBV6-5 and J is TRBJ2-3; 11 nucleotides align to TRBD2. The germline V gene encodes CDR1 MNHEY and CDR2 SVGAGI. V shed 7 bases, J shed 2 bases, and the junction held 8 bases outside the gene matches. This CDR3 spans 16 amino acids. CDR3 in DNA: TGTGCCAGCAATTCTCTAGCGGGAGGTAACACAGATACGCAGTATTTT. Its translation: CASNSLAGGNTDTQYF.

V usage is TRBV6-6 and J usage is TRBJ2-1, with D tentatively TRBD2 (6 bases). V shed 3 bases and J shed 6 bases, with 27 bases lying between them. CDR1 is MNHNY and CDR2 is SVGAGI in the germline V gene (reference sequence). CDR3 length: 19 residues. CDR3 nucleotides: TGTGCCAGCAGTTATTCCGGTTTTATCGTCCTAGCGCAATCCAATGAGCAGTTCTTC. It yields the protein CASSYSGFIVLAQSNEQFF.

The V and J genes are TRBV6-1 and TRBJ2-1; D call uncertain. Trimming removed 4 bases from V and 3 bases from J, with 13 bases in between. The V gene's germline CDR1 is MNHNS and CDR2 SASEGT. CDR3 length: 15 residues. CDR3: CASSAYAVLYNEQFF. DNA for the CDR3: TGTGCCAGCAGTGCCTATGCGGTACTCTACAATGAGCAGTTCTTC.